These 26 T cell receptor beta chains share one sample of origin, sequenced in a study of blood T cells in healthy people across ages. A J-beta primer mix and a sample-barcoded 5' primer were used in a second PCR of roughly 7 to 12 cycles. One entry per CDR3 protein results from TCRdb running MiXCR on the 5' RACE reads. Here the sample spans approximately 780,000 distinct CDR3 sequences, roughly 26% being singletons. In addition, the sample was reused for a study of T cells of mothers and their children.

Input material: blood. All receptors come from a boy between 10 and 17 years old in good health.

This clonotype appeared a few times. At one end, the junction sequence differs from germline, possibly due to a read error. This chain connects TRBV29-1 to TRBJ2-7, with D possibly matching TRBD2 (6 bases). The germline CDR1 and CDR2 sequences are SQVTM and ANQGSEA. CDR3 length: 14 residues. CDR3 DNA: TGCAACGTTGAAGGCTCGTACAGCGGGTACGAGCAGTACTTC. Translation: CNVEGSYSGYEQYF.

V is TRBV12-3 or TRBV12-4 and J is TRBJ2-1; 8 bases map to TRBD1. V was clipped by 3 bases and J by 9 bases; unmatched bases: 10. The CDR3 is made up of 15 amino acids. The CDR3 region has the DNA TGTGCCAGCAGTTTCATCCAGGGGGCTTCCCTTGAGCAGTTCTTC. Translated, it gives CASSFIQGASLEQFF.

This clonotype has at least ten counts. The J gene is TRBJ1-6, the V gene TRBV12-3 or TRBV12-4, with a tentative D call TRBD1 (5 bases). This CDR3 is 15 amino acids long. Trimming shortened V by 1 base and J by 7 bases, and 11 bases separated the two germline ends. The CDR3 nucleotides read TGTGCCAGCAGTTTAGGTCAGGGATTGAATTCACCCCTCCACTTT. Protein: CASSLGQGLNSPLHF.

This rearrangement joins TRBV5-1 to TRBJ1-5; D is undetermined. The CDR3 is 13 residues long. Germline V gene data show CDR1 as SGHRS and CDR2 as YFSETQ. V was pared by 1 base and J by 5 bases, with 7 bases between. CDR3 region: CASSLYGDQPQHF. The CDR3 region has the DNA TGCGCCAGCAGCTTGTATGGGGATCAGCCCCAGCATTTT.

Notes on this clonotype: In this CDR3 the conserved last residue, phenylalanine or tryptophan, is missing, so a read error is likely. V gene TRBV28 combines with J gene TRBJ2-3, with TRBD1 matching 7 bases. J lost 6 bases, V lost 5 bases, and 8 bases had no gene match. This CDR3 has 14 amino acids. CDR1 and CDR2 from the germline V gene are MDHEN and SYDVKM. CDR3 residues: CASSLTGRADTQYL. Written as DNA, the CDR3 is TGTGCCAGCAGTCTGACAGGGCGTGCGGATACGCAGTATCTT.

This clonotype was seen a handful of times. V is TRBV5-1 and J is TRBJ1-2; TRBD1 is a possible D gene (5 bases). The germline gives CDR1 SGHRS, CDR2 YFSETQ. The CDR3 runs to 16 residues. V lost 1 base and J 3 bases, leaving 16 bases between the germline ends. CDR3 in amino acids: CASSLFSGGEYYGYTF. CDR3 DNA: TGCGCCAGCAGCTTGTTCTCCGGGGGGGAGTACTATGGCTACACCTTC. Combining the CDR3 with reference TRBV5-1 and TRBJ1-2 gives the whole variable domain KAGVTQTPRYLIKTRGQQVTLSCSPISGHRSVSWYQQTPGQGLQFLFEYFSETQRNKGNFPGRFSGRQFSNSRSEMNVSTLELGDSALYLCASSLFSGGEYYGYTFGSGTRLTVV.

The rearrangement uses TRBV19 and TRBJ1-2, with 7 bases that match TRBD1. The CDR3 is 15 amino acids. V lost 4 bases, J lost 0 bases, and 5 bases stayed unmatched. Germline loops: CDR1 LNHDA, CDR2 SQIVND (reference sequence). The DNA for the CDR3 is TGTGCCAGTAGTACGAGGGACAGTTCTAACTATGGCTACACCTTC. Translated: CASSTRDSSNYGYTF.

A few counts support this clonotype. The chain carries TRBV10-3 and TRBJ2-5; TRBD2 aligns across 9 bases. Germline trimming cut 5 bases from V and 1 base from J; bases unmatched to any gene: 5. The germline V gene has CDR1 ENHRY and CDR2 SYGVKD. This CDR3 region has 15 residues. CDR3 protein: CAISNSGGFQETQYF. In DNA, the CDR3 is TGTGCCATCAGTAATAGCGGGGGCTTCCAAGAGACCCAGTACTTC.

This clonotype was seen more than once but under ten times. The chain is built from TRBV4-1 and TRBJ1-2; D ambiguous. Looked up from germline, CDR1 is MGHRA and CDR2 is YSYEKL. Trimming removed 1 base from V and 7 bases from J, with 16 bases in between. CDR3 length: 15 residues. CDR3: CASSQGLGRPFGYTF. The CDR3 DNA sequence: TGCGCCAGCAGCCAAGGTTTAGGCAGACCCTTTGGCTACACCTTC.

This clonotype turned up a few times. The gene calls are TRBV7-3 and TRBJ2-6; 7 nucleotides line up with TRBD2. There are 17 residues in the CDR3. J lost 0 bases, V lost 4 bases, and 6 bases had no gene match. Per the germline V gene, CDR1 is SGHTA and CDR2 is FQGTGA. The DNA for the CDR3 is TGTGCCAGCAGCTCGGGGAGGGGACTCTCTGGGGCCAACGTCCTGACTTTC. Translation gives CASSSGRGLSGANVLTF.

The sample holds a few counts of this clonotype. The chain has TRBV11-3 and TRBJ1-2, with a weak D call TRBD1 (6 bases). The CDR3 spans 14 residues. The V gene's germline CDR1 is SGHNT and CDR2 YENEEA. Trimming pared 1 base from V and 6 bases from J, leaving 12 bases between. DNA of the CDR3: TGTGCCAGCAGCTTAGTTGGCCAGGGGAATGGCTACACCTTC. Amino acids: CASSLVGQGNGYTF.

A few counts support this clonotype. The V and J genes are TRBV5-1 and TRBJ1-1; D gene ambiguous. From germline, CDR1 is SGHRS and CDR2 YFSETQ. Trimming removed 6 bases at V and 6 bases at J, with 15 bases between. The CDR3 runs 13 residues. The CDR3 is CASTLGGLAEAFF. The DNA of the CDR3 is TGCGCCAGCACCCTGGGAGGTCTTGCTGAAGCTTTCTTT.

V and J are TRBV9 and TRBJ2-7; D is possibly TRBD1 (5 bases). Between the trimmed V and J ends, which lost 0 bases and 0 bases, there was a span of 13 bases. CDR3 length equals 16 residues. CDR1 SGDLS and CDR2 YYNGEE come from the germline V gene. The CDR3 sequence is CASSVDGRVNSYEQYF. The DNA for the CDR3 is TGTGCCAGCAGCGTAGACGGCAGGGTAAACTCCTACGAGCAGTACTTC.

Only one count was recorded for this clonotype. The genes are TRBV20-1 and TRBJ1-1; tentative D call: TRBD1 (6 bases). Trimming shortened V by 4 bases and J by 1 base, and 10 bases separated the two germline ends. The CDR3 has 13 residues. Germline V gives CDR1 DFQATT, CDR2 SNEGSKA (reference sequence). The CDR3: CSATDRPNTEAFF. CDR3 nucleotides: TGCAGTGCTACCGACAGGCCGAACACTGAAGCTTTCTTT.

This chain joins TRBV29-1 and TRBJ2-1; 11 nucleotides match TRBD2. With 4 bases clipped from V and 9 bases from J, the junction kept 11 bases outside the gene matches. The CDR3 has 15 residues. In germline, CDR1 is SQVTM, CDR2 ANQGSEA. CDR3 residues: CSVAPIAGGQGEQFF. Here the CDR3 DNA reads TGCAGCGTTGCTCCGATAGCGGGGGGGCAGGGTGAGCAGTTCTTC.

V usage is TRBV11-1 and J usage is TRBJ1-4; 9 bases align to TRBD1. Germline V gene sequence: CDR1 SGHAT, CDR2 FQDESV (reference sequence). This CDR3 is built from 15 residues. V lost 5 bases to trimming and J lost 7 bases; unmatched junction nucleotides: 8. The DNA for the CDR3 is TGTGCCAGCAGCCGTGGACAGGGGAAGATTGAAAAACTGTTTTTT. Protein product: CASSRGQGKIEKLFF.

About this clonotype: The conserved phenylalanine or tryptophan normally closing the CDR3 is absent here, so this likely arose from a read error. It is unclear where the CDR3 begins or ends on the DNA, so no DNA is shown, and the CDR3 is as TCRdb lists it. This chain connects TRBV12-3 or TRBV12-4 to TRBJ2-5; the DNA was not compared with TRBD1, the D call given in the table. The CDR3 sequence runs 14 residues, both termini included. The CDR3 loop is CASSYNTGSYEQCV.

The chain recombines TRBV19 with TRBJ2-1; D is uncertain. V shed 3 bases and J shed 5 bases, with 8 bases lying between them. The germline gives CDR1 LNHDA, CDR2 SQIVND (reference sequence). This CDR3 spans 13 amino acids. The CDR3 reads CASSIRAHNEQFF. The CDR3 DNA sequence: TGTGCCAGTAGTATTCGGGCGCACAATGAGCAGTTCTTC.

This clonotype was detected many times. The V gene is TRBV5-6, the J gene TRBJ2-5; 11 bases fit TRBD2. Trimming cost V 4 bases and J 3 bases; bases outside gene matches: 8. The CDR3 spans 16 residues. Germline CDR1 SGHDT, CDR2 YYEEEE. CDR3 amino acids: CASSPLAGGYEETQYF. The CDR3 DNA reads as TGTGCCAGCAGCCCATTAGCGGGGGGGTACGAAGAGACCCAGTACTTC.

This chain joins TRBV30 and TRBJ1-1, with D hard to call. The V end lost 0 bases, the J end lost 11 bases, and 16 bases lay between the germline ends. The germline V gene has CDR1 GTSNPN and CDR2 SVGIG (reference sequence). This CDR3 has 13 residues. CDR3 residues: CAWSVGPSKGAFF. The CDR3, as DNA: TGTGCCTGGAGTGTTGGTCCTTCCAAAGGCGCTTTCTTT.

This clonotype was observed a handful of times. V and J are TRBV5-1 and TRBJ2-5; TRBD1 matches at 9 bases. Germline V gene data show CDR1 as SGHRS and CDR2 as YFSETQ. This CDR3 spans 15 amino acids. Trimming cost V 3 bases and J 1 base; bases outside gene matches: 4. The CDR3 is CASSSGTGPQETQYF. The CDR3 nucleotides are TGCGCCAGCAGCTCCGGGACAGGGCCCCAAGAGACCCAGTACTTC.

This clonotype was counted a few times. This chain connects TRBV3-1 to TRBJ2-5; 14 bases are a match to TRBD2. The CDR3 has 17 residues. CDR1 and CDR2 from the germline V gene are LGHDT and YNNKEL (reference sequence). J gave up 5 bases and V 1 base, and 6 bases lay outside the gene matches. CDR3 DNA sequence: TGTGCCAGCAGCCAAGTCCGACTAGCGGGGGGGTTTGAGACCCAGTACTTC. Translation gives CASSQVRLAGGFETQYF.

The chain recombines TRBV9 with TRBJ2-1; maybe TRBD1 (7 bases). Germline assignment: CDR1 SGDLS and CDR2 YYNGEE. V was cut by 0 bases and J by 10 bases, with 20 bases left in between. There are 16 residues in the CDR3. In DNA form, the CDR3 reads TGTGCCAGCAGCGTAGAAGGCAGGGGGACTCTATCCGAGCAGTTCTTC. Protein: CASSVEGRGTLSEQFF.

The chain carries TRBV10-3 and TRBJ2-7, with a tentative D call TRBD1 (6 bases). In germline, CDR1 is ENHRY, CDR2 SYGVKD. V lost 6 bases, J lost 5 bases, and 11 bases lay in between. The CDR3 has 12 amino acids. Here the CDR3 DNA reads TGTGCCATCAGACAGGGCAATGACGAGCAGTACTTC. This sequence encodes CAIRQGNDEQYF.

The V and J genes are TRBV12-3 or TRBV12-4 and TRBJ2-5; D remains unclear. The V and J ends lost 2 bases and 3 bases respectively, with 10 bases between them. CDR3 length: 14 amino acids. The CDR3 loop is CASSLHLLEETQYF. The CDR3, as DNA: TGTGCCAGCAGTTTACATCTCCTTGAAGAGACCCAGTACTTC.

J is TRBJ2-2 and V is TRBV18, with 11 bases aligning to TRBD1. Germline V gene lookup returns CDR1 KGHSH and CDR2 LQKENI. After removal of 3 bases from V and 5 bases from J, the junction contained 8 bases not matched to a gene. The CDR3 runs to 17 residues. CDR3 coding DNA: TGTGCCAGCTCACCCACCGGACAGGGGGCAAGGACCGGGGAGCTGTTTTTT. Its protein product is CASSPTGQGARTGELFF.